This T cell receptor beta chain originates from a study of early T cells in non-severe SARS-CoV-2 infection. The CDR3 consists of 13 residues. CDR1 and CDR2 (germline): SNHLY, FYNNEI. V was pared by 6 bases and J by 6 bases, with 9 bases between. In the library, individual cDNA molecules carried attached unique molecular identifiers. In TCRdb, the 5' RACE reads were re-called with MiXCR into one record per CDR3 protein. The repertoire holds 95,000 to 150,000 distinct CDR3 sequences, about 15% seen once, with 21% in the top ten. The chain combines TRBV2 with TRBJ1-6, with a possible D match to TRBD1 (6 bases). Sequencing used whole blood. This receptor was identified in an adult who was a healthcare worker with PCR-confirmed SARS-CoV-2 infection or an uninfected control (not recorded which). The CDR3 DNA reads as TGTGCCAGCAGGAGGGACATTAATTCACCCCTCCACTTT. Its protein product is CASRRDINSPLHF.